A single TCR beta chain is shown here with its context. This CDR3 is also generated by other DNA sequences in the sample. The data originate from a study of blood T cell repertoires in COVID-19. Researchers sorted participants into cohorts using their self-reported clinical history. CDR3 length equals 15 residues. V lost 3 bases, J lost 1 base, and 9 bases lay in between. Germline CDR1 reads MNHEY; CDR2 reads SMNVEV (reference sequence). Using immunoSEQ multiplex PCR, the repertoire was profiled, and TCRdb retains in-frame clones only, with some absent. In the table there are approximately 220,000 clones, 85% to 90% of which are singletons.

The origin of this receptor is a young woman in a cohort exposed to, infected with or recovered from COVID-19 (not recorded which). The V gene is TRBV27, the J gene TRBJ2-2, with D possibly being TRBD1 (5 bases). The specimen was PBMCs or T cells enriched from blood (not recorded which). This CDR3 is CASSFLGVNTGELFF. The CDR3 DNA sequence: TGTGCCAGCAGTTTCTTAGGGGTGAACACCGGGGAGCTGTTTTTT.